Sequencing of this T cell receptor (beta chain) was carried out in a study of blood T cells in healthy people across ages. Comments on this clonotype: Antigen unknown.

At least 6 micrograms of total RNA were extracted per sample. Together with a sample-barcoded 5' primer, a J-beta primer mix was included in a second PCR lasting roughly 6 to 12 cycles. TCRdb called the 5' RACE reads again in MiXCR, with one record for every CDR3 protein. Of around 1,000,000 distinct CDR3 sequences in the sample, about 25% were seen once. Regarding the study as a whole: Naive T cell percentage showed a strong correlation with the diversity of TCR beta.

The same data also contributed to another study, on T cells of mothers and their children. That report adds: Five to seven children, together with their three healthy Caucasian mothers, made up the donors.

The sequence derives from a girl aged 2-9 years in good health. The material sequenced was blood.

The CDR3, as DNA: TGTGCCAGCTCACCACTAGCAGGGGCGGGTAGCTCCTACAATGAGCAGTTCTTC. Translating gives CASSPLAGAGSSYNEQFF. This rearrangement joins TRBV18 to TRBJ2-1, with D perhaps TRBD1 (6 bases). The CDR3 extends over 18 amino acids. With 1 base removed from V and 0 bases from J, the gap between germline ends came to 16 bases. Per germline, CDR1 KGHSH and CDR2 LQKENI.